These 30 T cell receptor beta chains were all obtained from the same sample, sequenced in a study of lymphopenia after photon versus proton radiotherapy. The table came from immunoSEQ multiplex PCR; TCRdb's copy has only in-frame clones and leaves some out. The sample has 150,000 to 200,000 clones; about nine tenths are singletons. The input for sequencing was peripheral blood, taken from a patient treated with photon-based radiotherapy. These receptors originate from a man aged 50-60 years with gastric cancer.

J is TRBJ1-4 and V is TRBV6-1, with TRBD1 matching over 8 bases. J lost 8 bases, V lost 6 bases, and 11 bases had no gene match. The CDR3 consists of 15 residues. Germline values: CDR1 MNHNS, CDR2 SASEGT. The DNA of the CDR3 is TGTGCCAGCAGCCCCACTCAGGGGGCTCAGGAAAAACTGTTTTTT. Translation: CASSPTQGAQEKLFF.

This clone has a handful of counts. The rearrangement joins TRBV18 to TRBJ2-3, with 9 bases lining up with TRBD1. Trimming removed 0 bases from V and 3 bases from J; junction bases left unmatched: 4. The CDR3 runs to 16 residues. Germline lookup yields CDR1 KGHSH and CDR2 LQKENI. The CDR3 is CASSPPETGGTDTQYF. The CDR3 DNA follows: TGTGCCAGCTCACCACCGGAGACAGGGGGAACAGATACGCAGTATTTT.

V gene TRBV6-6 combines with J gene TRBJ1-2, with a possible D match to TRBD1 (5 bases). The CDR3 consists of 13 residues. The V and J ends lost 11 bases and 4 bases respectively, with 17 bases between them. Per germline, CDR1 MNHNY and CDR2 SVGAGI (reference sequence). The CDR3 region is CACWGENTYGYTF. CDR3 bases: TGTGCCTGTTGGGGGGAAAATACCTATGGCTACACCTTC.

This chain joins TRBV19 and TRBJ1-2; D perhaps matches TRBD1 (5 bases). V lost 4 bases and J lost 5, with 14 bases in between. There are 14 residues in the CDR3. Per the germline V gene, CDR1 is LNHDA and CDR2 is SQIVND (reference sequence). The CDR3 loop reads CASSTPGSSYGYTF. Here the CDR3 DNA reads TGTGCCAGTAGTACTCCAGGGAGTTCGTATGGCTACACCTTC.

The V and J genes are TRBV6-4 and TRBJ2-1, with unresolved D. CDR1 MRHNA and CDR2 SNTAGT come from the germline V gene. V was trimmed by 4 bases and J by 3 bases, leaving 7 bases between them. There are 13 residues in the CDR3. The CDR3 bases are TGTGCCAGCAGTGTGACAAACTACAATGAGCAGTTCTTC. As protein: CASSVTNYNEQFF.

V and J are TRBV27 and TRBJ2-2; D unresolved. CDR3 size: 13 residues. V dropped 8 bases and J dropped 7 bases, with 14 bases sitting between them. Germline V gene data show CDR1 as MNHEY and CDR2 as SMNVEV (reference sequence). The CDR3 protein is CASGWAVVGELFF. CDR3 nucleotide sequence: TGTGCCAGCGGATGGGCCGTGGTCGGGGAGCTGTTTTTT.

The table lists this clone with a few counts. This sequence joins TRBV6-5 and TRBJ1-1; D not resolved. CDR1 and CDR2 (germline): MNHEY, SVGAGI. The CDR3 spans 15 residues. V lost 4 bases and J 3 bases, leaving 15 bases between the germline ends. The CDR3 reads CASSSRQASYTEAFF. The CDR3 coding sequence is TGTGCCAGCAGTTCCCGCCAGGCTTCTTACACTGAAGCTTTCTTT.

The chain is built from TRBV20-1 and TRBJ2-1; TRBD2 is a possible D gene (5 bases). This CDR3 has 11 residues. Trimming took 6 bases from V and 9 from J, leaving 12 bases between them. From germline, CDR1 is DFQATT and CDR2 SNEGSKA (reference sequence). The chain's CDR3 is CSAKTIAEQFF. The CDR3 DNA sequence: TGCAGTGCCAAGACTATTGCTGAGCAGTTCTTC.

The J gene is TRBJ2-6, the V gene TRBV18; D ambiguous. There are 16 residues in the CDR3. V lost 3 bases to trimming and J lost 1 base, with 10 bases between them. Germline values: CDR1 KGHSH, CDR2 LQKENI. CDR3 nucleotides: TGTGCCAGCTCACCCGTCTCCGGATCTGGGGCCAACGTCCTGACTTTC. Its translation: CASSPVSGSGANVLTF.

The rearrangement uses TRBV27 and TRBJ1-3; D is unclear. The CDR3 runs to 15 residues. Trimming removed 2 bases at V and 3 bases at J, with 11 bases between. Germline V gives CDR1 MNHEY, CDR2 SMNVEV (reference sequence). CDR3 DNA: TGTGCCAGCAGTTTAAGCTTGGGATTTGGAAACACCATATATTTT. This codes for CASSLSLGFGNTIYF.

This chain links TRBV27 with TRBJ1-2, with 7 bases matching TRBD1. This CDR3 is 16 amino acids long. Germline assignment: CDR1 MNHEY and CDR2 SMNVEV (reference sequence). With V trimmed by 5 bases and J by 6 bases, 15 bases remained unmatched. DNA of the CDR3: TGTGCCAGCAGTGGCACCCGACAGGGTGGAGTGAATGGCTACACCTTC. Encoded protein: CASSGTRQGGVNGYTF.

This chain joins TRBV6-5 and TRBJ2-7; D might be TRBD1 (5 bases). Germline V CDR1 and CDR2: MNHEY, SVGAGI. The V gene lost 2 bases and the J gene lost 3 bases, with 14 bases spanning the gap. CDR3 length: 15 amino acids. The CDR3 protein is CASSYSRTSLYEQYF. The CDR3 nucleotides are TGTGCCAGCAGTTACAGTCGGACATCTCTCTACGAGCAGTACTTC.

This sequence joins TRBV10-3 and TRBJ1-5; 8 bases line up with TRBD1. Germline V CDR1 and CDR2: ENHRY, SYGVKD. The junction had 0 bases not matched to a gene; V was cut back by 2 bases and J by 6 bases. The CDR3 extends over 13 amino acids. The CDR3 DNA sequence: TGTGCCATCAGTGAGGGACAGGGTCAGCCCCAGCATTTT. It translates to CAISEGQGQPQHF.

This chain links TRBV6-5 with TRBJ1-5; weak D call: TRBD1 (5 bases). The CDR3 totals 15 residues. Germline CDR1 MNHEY, CDR2 SVGAGI. Between the trimmed V and J ends, which lost 5 bases and 9 bases, there was a span of 20 bases. CDR3 in amino acids: CASSLRDDRRRPQHF. CDR3 bases: TGTGCCAGCAGTCTCCGGGACGACCGGCGAAGGCCCCAGCATTTT.

V and J are TRBV18 and TRBJ2-7; D is ambiguous. The CDR3 consists of 14 residues. V lost 2 bases, J lost 7 bases, and 15 bases lay in between. Germline CDR1 reads KGHSH; CDR2 reads LQKENI. In DNA form, the CDR3 reads TGTGCCAGCTCACCAAGTCCAGGTGGCTATGAGCAGTACTTC. Translated: CASSPSPGGYEQYF.

This chain links TRBV5-4 with TRBJ2-3; 7 nucleotides line up with TRBD2. The germline CDR1 and CDR2 sequences are SGHNT and YYREEE (reference sequence). This CDR3 is 14 amino acids long. The V and J ends lost 0 bases and 4 bases, in that order; junction bases with no gene match: 2. The CDR3 region is CASSLGTRADTQYF. The CDR3 DNA reads TGTGCCAGCAGCTTGGGGACTAGGGCAGATACGCAGTATTTT.

This sequence joins TRBV10-2 and TRBJ2-1, with D unclear. This CDR3 is built from 12 residues. Germline V gene data show CDR1 as WSHSY and CDR2 as SAAADI. Trimming removed 3 bases at V and 9 bases at J, with 9 bases between. The CDR3 coding sequence is TGCGCCAGCAGTGATGTGGGGTTTGAGCAGTTCTTC. It is translated as CASSDVGFEQFF.

This chain connects TRBV7-8 to TRBJ2-2; the match to TRBD2 covers 13 bases. CDR1 and CDR2 from the germline V gene are SGHVS and FQNEAQ. This CDR3 is built from 17 residues. The J segment lost 5 bases and the V segment lost 6 bases, leaving 9 bases of the junction unmatched. CDR3 sequence reads: CASRGLAGWSGTGELFF. The CDR3 nucleotides read TGTGCCAGCAGGGGACTAGCGGGATGGAGTGGTACCGGGGAGCTGTTTTTT.

The chain has TRBV27 and TRBJ1-5; 7 nucleotides align to TRBD1. The CDR3 contains 15 residues. The germline V gene has CDR1 MNHEY and CDR2 SMNVEV (reference sequence). The V segment lost 6 bases and the J segment 2 bases; nucleotides outside the gene matches: 7. Here the CDR3 reads CASSLRQGGNQPQHF. CDR3 coding DNA: TGTGCCAGCAGCCTCAGACAGGGCGGCAATCAGCCCCAGCATTTT.

The chain carries TRBV5-1 and TRBJ2-2; the D is unclear. CDR1 and CDR2 (germline): SGHRS, YFSETQ. The length of the CDR3 is 14 residues. V was cut by 1 base and J by 4 bases, with 8 bases left in between. CDR3 protein: CASSLFSGTGELFF. CDR3 sequence (DNA): TGCGCCAGCAGCTTGTTTTCGGGCACCGGGGAGCTGTTTTTT. Using reference TRBV5-1 and TRBJ2-2 for the parts outside the CDR3, the full variable domain is KAGVTQTPRYLIKTRGQQVTLSCSPISGHRSVSWYQQTPGQGLQFLFEYFSETQRNKGNFPGRFSGRQFSNSRSEMNVSTLELGDSALYLCASSLFSGTGELFFGEGSRLTVL.

This chain links TRBV4-3 with TRBJ2-5; 9 nucleotides agree with TRBD1. This CDR3 contains 16 residues. V lost 1 base to trimming and J lost 2 bases; unmatched junction nucleotides: 5. Germline V gene data show CDR1 as LGHNA and CDR2 as YSLEER. For the CDR3, the DNA is TGCGCCAGCAGCCAAGGGGACAGGGTCGGGCAAGAGACCCAGTACTTC. This gives the protein CASSQGDRVGQETQYF.

The chain has TRBV18 and TRBJ1-3, with D unresolved. There are 15 residues in the CDR3. The V end was cut by 0 bases, the J end by 3 bases, with 9 bases between. Looked up from germline, CDR1 is KGHSH and CDR2 is LQKENI. CDR3 DNA sequence: TGTGCCAGCTCACCACCGGCTCGGAGTGGAAACACCATATATTTT. Its protein product is CASSPPARSGNTIYF.

The rearrangement links TRBV6-5 to TRBJ1-1; 8 nucleotides align to TRBD1. The CDR3 sequence is 15 residues long. After removal of 7 bases from V and 3 bases from J, the junction contained 10 bases not matched to a gene. CDR1 is MNHEY and CDR2 is SVGAGI in the germline V gene. For the CDR3, the DNA is TGTGCCAGCACCCTATCCAGGGGGCACGACACTGAAGCTTTCTTT. Its translation is CASTLSRGHDTEAFF.

CDR3 DNA sequence: TGCGCCAGCAGCCCTCTTCAGACAGCTTCCTACGAGCAGTACTTC. It is translated as CASSPLQTASYEQYF. The chain joins TRBV4-1 to TRBJ2-7; a weak D match, TRBD1 (5 bases). This CDR3 contains 15 residues. V lost 4 bases, J lost 1 base, and 14 bases lay in between. The germline V gene has CDR1 MGHRA and CDR2 YSYEKL.

The V and J genes are TRBV10-3 and TRBJ2-1; 9 positions agree with TRBD1. CDR1 ENHRY and CDR2 SYGVKD come from the germline V gene. CDR3 length: 16 residues. J was trimmed by 0 bases and V by 4 bases; bases with no gene match: 4. The DNA for the CDR3 is TGTGCCATCAGTGCCCTGACAGGGGGCTCCTACAATGAGCAGTTCTTC. Translating gives CAISALTGGSYNEQFF.

V gene TRBV7-2 combines with J gene TRBJ2-2; D is unresolved. CDR1 SGHTA and CDR2 FQGNSA come from the germline V gene. This CDR3 comprises 14 residues. Trimming shortened V by 8 bases and J by 0 bases, and 10 bases separated the two germline ends. CDR3 DNA sequence: TGTGCCAGCCTCCCCCAGGCGAACACCGGGGAGCTGTTTTTT. Residues: CASLPQANTGELFF.

This chain connects TRBV7-2 to TRBJ2-3, with D perhaps matching TRBD2 (5 bases). V was shortened by 0 bases and J by 1 base, with 5 bases between the two germline ends. The germline V gene has CDR1 SGHTA and CDR2 FQGNSA. The CDR3 has 14 residues. Here the CDR3 reads CASSLASGTDTQYF. The CDR3 DNA reads TGTGCCAGCAGCTTAGCTAGCGGCACAGATACGCAGTATTTT.

The chain uses TRBV5-4 and TRBJ2-5, with 9 bases identical to TRBD1. The CDR3 totals 15 residues. V lost 4 bases, J lost 4 bases, and 8 bases stayed unmatched. Germline CDR1 and CDR2: SGHNT and YYREEE (reference sequence). In DNA, the CDR3 is TGTGCCAGCAGCGGCGGACAGGGGCGGCGAGAGACCCAGTACTTC. This sequence encodes CASSGGQGRRETQYF. Full variable domain (missing parts from reference TRBV5-4 and TRBJ2-5): ETGVTQSPTHLIKTRGQQVTLRCSSQSGHNTVSWYQQALGQGPQFIFQYYREEENGRGNFPPRFSGLQFPNYSSELNVNALELDDSALYLCASSGGQGRRETQYFGPGTRLLVL.

In its sample, this clone was seen once. V and J are TRBV27 and TRBJ1-2; a weak D match, TRBD1 (6 bases). V was trimmed by 4 bases and J by 9 bases, leaving 15 bases between them. Germline CDR1 and CDR2: MNHEY and SMNVEV (reference sequence). CDR3 length equals 13 residues. CDR3 amino acids: CASSYRAGERYTF. CDR3 DNA sequence: TGTGCCAGCAGTTATAGGGCAGGGGAACGCTACACCTTC.

This chain links TRBV6-1 with TRBJ2-7; D is possibly TRBD1 (5 bases). Germline-derived CDR1 and CDR2 are MNHNS and SASEGT. Trimming removed 7 bases from V and 2 bases from J, with 9 bases in between. The CDR3 length is 12 residues. The CDR3 nucleotides read TGTGCCAGCACTTGGACAACCTACGAGCAGTACTTC. Its protein is CASTWTTYEQYF.